Shown below are 22 T cell receptor beta chains from a single sample sequenced in a study of T cell clonality in common variable immunodeficiency (dated by TCRdb to between 2014 and 2017). Receptor amplification or capture employed the immunoSEQ multiplex PCR assay. TCRdb carries this immuneACCESS record with in-frame sequences only. Its versions omit some clonotypes, under half of them owing to an unresolved V gene in the studies checked, with the rest unexplained. The table gives 40,000 or so clones for this sample, with none occurring only once. The biggest ten clones account for 3% to 4.5% of the sample. The sequencing input was peripheral blood mononuclear cells. Receptors were obtained from a person between 18 and 70 years old in good health.

This clone was recorded at least ten times. The CDR3 goes on 3 residues after the read ends, and that part is filled in from the germline J gene. This chain uses TRBV5-4 with TRBJ2-1; D might be TRBD1 (7 bases). CDR1 is SGHNT, CDR2 YYREEE, per germline (reference sequence). CDR3 length: 15 amino acids. V dropped 4 bases and J dropped 4 bases, with 15 bases sitting between them. The CDR3 is CASSVQGRLYNEQFF. The part of the CDR3 DNA that was read is TGTGCCAGCAGCGTACAGGGGAGGCTTTACAATGAG.

In this sample, this clone turned up many times. The read comes to an end 3 residues before the CDR3 does, leaving the germline J gene to fill in the end. The chain recombines TRBV29-1 with TRBJ1-2; D is ambiguous. CDR1 is SQVTM and CDR2 is ANQGSEA in the germline V gene. The CDR3 runs 12 residues. The V end lost 0 bases, the J end lost 4 bases, and 6 bases lay between the germline ends. CDR3 region: CSVEDNSYGYTF. The CDR3 bases that were read are TGCAGCGTTGAAGATAACAGCTATGGC.

This clone showed up many times. The CDR3 extends 3 residues past the end of the read, so its final part is completed from the germline J gene. The chain uses TRBV5-1 and TRBJ1-2, with 8 bases identical to TRBD1. Germline-derived CDR1 and CDR2 are SGHRS and YFSETQ. The junction had 4 bases not matched to a gene; V was cut back by 3 bases and J by 3 bases. This CDR3 is built from 14 residues. The DNA read from the CDR3 is TGCGCCAGCAGCTACGGACAGGGAGACTATGGC. Translating it yields CASSYGQGDYG. The CDR3 reads in full as CASSYGQGDYGYTF. The whole variable domain, remainder taken from reference TRBV5-1 and TRBJ1-2, is KAGVTQTPRYLIKTRGQQVTLSCSPISGHRSVSWYQQTPGQGLQFLFEYFSETQRNKGNFPGRFSGRQFSNSRSEMNVSTLELGDSALYLCASSYGQGDYGYTFGSGTRLTVV.

Ten or more counts support this clone. The read gets to within 3 residues of the CDR3 end, and the germline J gene fills in the rest. This chain connects TRBV6-4 to TRBJ2-1; 7 bases fit TRBD2. Trimming cost V 0 bases and J 1 base; bases outside gene matches: 0. CDR1 MRHNA and CDR2 SNTAGT come from the germline V gene. The CDR3 contains 15 residues. CDR3 DNA (partial): TGTGCCAGCAGTGACTCTAGCGGGTCCTACAATGAG. Protein: CASSDSSGSYNE. The CDR3 reads in full as CASSDSSGSYNEQFF.

This clone came up a few times. The read comes to an end 3 residues before the CDR3 does, leaving the germline J gene to fill in the end. The chain carries TRBV19 and TRBJ1-2; TRBD1 agrees at 9 bases. The CDR3 runs to 15 residues. Germline V gives CDR1 LNHDA, CDR2 SQIVND (reference sequence). CDR3 bases read: TGTGCCAGTAGTATTGGACAGGGGAGCGCCTACGAC. Translated: CASSIGQGSAYD. The full-length CDR3 reads as CASSIGQGSAYDYTF.

The table lists this clone with many counts. The CDR3 goes on 3 residues after the read ends, and that part is filled in from the germline J gene. This sequence joins TRBV30 and TRBJ2-2; 7 bases align to TRBD1. The CDR3 extends over 14 amino acids. From germline, CDR1 is GTSNPN and CDR2 SVGIG (reference sequence). The CDR3 DNA, read in part, is TGTGCCTGGATTTATAGGGGGCTTAATTCACCG. Amino acid sequence: CAWIYRGLNSP. The full-length CDR3 reads as CAWIYRGLNSPLFF.

This clone was counted between two and nine times. The read ends 3 residues shy of where the CDR3 ends; the end is completed using the germline J gene. The V gene is TRBV18, the J gene TRBJ2-6; TRBD1 might be the D (7 bases). Trimming pared 1 base from V and 2 bases from J, leaving 12 bases between. The CDR3 length is 17 residues. Germline V gene sequence: CDR1 KGHSH, CDR2 LQKENI. The CDR3 loop reads CASSPRTGEAGANVLTF. CDR3 DNA (partial): TGTGCCAGCTCACCACGTACAGGGGAGGCTGGGGCCAACGTC.

Note on this clone: The read gets to within 3 residues of the CDR3 end, and the germline J gene fills in the rest. The same CDR3 also results from other DNA sequences found in this sample. The chain uses TRBV18 and TRBJ2-7, with 14 positions matching TRBD2. Looked up from germline, CDR1 is KGHSH and CDR2 is LQKENI. The length of the CDR3 is 18 residues. V was clipped by 2 bases and J by 0 bases; unmatched bases: 6. The CDR3 DNA, read in part, is TGTGCCAGCTCACCATCAGGACTAGCGGGAGGAAGCTCCTACGAG. Translating gives CASSPSGLAGGSSYE. The whole CDR3 is CASSPSGLAGGSSYEQYF.

This clone was detected many times. With the read ending 3 residues before the CDR3 end, the germline J gene is used to fill in that end. The rearrangement links TRBV5-1 to TRBJ1-1; tentative D call: TRBD1 (5 bases). Between the trimmed V and J ends, which lost 0 bases and 4 bases, there was a span of 13 bases. The germline CDR1 and CDR2 sequences are SGHRS and YFSETQ. The CDR3 sequence is 15 residues long. CDR3 protein: CASSLAVGVGTEAFF. The covered CDR3 bases are TGCGCCAGCAGCTTGGCCGTAGGGGTCGGCACTGAA.

This clone was seen a few times. The read falls 3 residues short of the CDR3 end, and the missing part is taken from the germline J gene. The genes are TRBV27 and TRBJ2-7; no reliable D call. The CDR3 extends over 13 amino acids. CDR1 is MNHEY, CDR2 SMNVEV, per germline (reference sequence). The ends were cut back, 3 bases at V and 3 bases at J, with 9 bases in the middle. CDR3 amino acids: CASSLSRVYEQYF. CDR3 bases read: TGTGCCAGCAGTTTGAGTAGGGTCTACGAG.

This clone was counted at least ten times. The CDR3 extends 3 residues past the end of the read, so its final part is completed from the germline J gene. The V call is TRBV6-1, the J call TRBJ2-3, with D possibly matching TRBD2 (5 bases). In germline, CDR1 is MNHNS, CDR2 SASEGT. The CDR3 totals 13 residues. The DNA read from the CDR3 is TGTGCCAGCAGTGAACTTGTCGGGGAGACG. Encoded protein: CASSELVGET. From start to end, the CDR3 is CASSELVGETQYF.

This clone came up many times. CDR3 DNA, as far as it was read: TGTGCCAGCAGCCAAGAGGGCGGGAGCTCCTACGAG. It encodes CASSQEGGSSYE. The whole CDR3 reads CASSQEGGSSYEQYF. This sequence joins TRBV14 and TRBJ2-7; 7 nucleotides agree with TRBD2. From the germline J gene comes the end of the CDR3, since the read stops 3 residues before it. Germline V lookup: CDR1 SGHDN, CDR2 FVKESK. The CDR3 spans 15 residues. V was clipped by 0 bases and J by 0 bases; unmatched bases: 2.

This clone has only a few counts. The read is 3 residues too short to cover the CDR3 end, so that end is filled in from the germline J gene. The J gene is TRBJ2-3, the V gene TRBV2, with D possibly matching TRBD2 (6 bases). Germline CDR1 and CDR2: SNHLY and FYNNEI. The CDR3 sequence is 14 residues long. Here the CDR3 reads CASTLMRGGQPQYF. The sequenced part of the CDR3 DNA is TGTGCCAGCACCCTCATGCGGGGAGGTCAGCCG. Filled out from reference TRBV2 and TRBJ2-3, the complete variable domain reads EPEVTQTPSHQVTQMGQEVILRCVPISNHLYFYWYRQILGQKVEFLVSFYNNEISEKSEIFDDQFSVERPDGSNFTLKIRSTKLEDSAMYFCASTLMRGGQPQYFGPGTRLTVL.

This clone was observed at least ten times. The missing CDR3 end, 3 residues past where the read stops, is filled in from the germline J gene. J is TRBJ2-1 and V is TRBV30; D perhaps matches TRBD2 (7 bases). V lost 0 bases and J lost 4, with 25 bases in between. Germline CDR1 reads GTSNPN; CDR2 reads SVGIG (reference sequence). This CDR3 has 19 residues. Here the CDR3 reads CAWSVFRVYGGRSYNEQFF. The CDR3 bases that were read are TGTGCCTGGAGTGTATTCCGCGTGTACGGGGGGCGGTCGTACAATGAG.

In this sample, this clone turned up many times. The DNA ends 3 residues before the CDR3 does, and the rest of the CDR3 is filled in from the germline J gene. The rearrangement joins TRBV5-1 to TRBJ1-1, with 10 bases fitting TRBD1. CDR1 and CDR2 (germline): SGHRS, YFSETQ. The V gene end was trimmed by 0 bases and the J gene end by 5 bases; junction bases not matched to a gene: 4. CDR3 length: 15 residues. This CDR3 is CASSLETGGWTEAFF. The sequenced CDR3 bases are TGCGCCAGCAGCTTGGAGACAGGGGGCTGGACTGAA. Full variable domain (missing parts from reference TRBV5-1 and TRBJ1-1): KAGVTQTPRYLIKTRGQQVTLSCSPISGHRSVSWYQQTPGQGLQFLFEYFSETQRNKGNFPGRFSGRQFSNSRSEMNVSTLELGDSALYLCASSLETGGWTEAFFGQGTRLTVV.

This clone has a count of ten or more. The missing CDR3 end, 3 residues past where the read stops, is filled in from the germline J gene. This rearrangement joins TRBV20-1 to TRBJ2-7; D remains unclear. The V end lost 3 bases, the J end lost 3 bases, and 15 bases lay between the germline ends. The CDR3 is made up of 14 amino acids. CDR1 DFQATT and CDR2 SNEGSKA come from the germline V gene (reference sequence). CDR3 DNA, as far as it was read: TGCAGTGCTAGCTCCCGTAACTATCTCTACGAG. Its protein product is CSASSRNYLYE. The CDR3 in its entirety is CSASSRNYLYEQYF.

This clone was seen repeatedly, ten times or more. From the germline J gene comes the end of the CDR3, since the read stops 3 residues before it. The chain links TRBV10-2 to TRBJ2-3; D not resolved. This CDR3 contains 12 residues. Germline V CDR1 and CDR2: WSHSY, SAAADI. Between the trimmed V and J ends, which lost 5 bases and 0 bases, there was a span of 3 bases. CDR3 DNA, as far as it was read: TGCGCCAGCAGTCCTAGCACAGATACG. Amino acid sequence: CASSPSTDT. The whole CDR3 protein reads CASSPSTDTQYF.

This clone was counted at least ten times. The read stops 3 residues short of the end of the CDR3; the missing end is completed from the germline J gene. The genes are TRBV5-4 and TRBJ1-1; the D gene is possibly TRBD1 (6 bases). The germline V gene encodes CDR1 SGHNT and CDR2 YYREEE (reference sequence). The CDR3 extends over 16 amino acids. The V gene lost 2 bases and the J gene lost 0 bases, with 14 bases spanning the gap. The sequenced part of the CDR3 DNA is TGTGCCAGCAGCTTTTATTCAGGGGTCCTGAACACTGAA. It yields the protein CASSFYSGVLNTE. From start to end, the CDR3 is CASSFYSGVLNTEAFF.

About this clone itself: Read coverage stops 3 residues before the CDR3 terminus; the germline J gene supplies the remainder. V and J are TRBV18 and TRBJ2-1; D perhaps matches TRBD1 (6 bases). Germline values: CDR1 KGHSH, CDR2 LQKENI. V shed 2 bases and J shed 0 bases, with 11 bases lying between them. The CDR3 is 16 residues long. CDR3 DNA, as far as it was read: TGTGCCAGCTCACCAAACAGGGATCCCTCCTACAATGAG. It is translated as CASSPNRDPSYNE. The entire CDR3 reads CASSPNRDPSYNEQFF.

This clone was counted many times. Read coverage stops 3 residues before the CDR3 terminus; the germline J gene supplies the remainder. V and J are TRBV7-2 and TRBJ2-1; 7 nucleotides match TRBD1. The CDR3 sequence is 15 residues long. Germline V gene data show CDR1 as SGHTA and CDR2 as FQGNSA. The V and J ends lost 6 bases and 9 bases, in that order; junction bases with no gene match: 14. Incomplete CDR3 DNA: TGTGCCAGCAGTCTTGTAGAACGACAGGGCGGTGAG. It yields the protein CASSLVERQGGE. The complete CDR3 protein is CASSLVERQGGEQFF.

This clone was counted between two and nine times. The read stops 3 residues short of the end of the CDR3; the missing end is completed from the germline J gene. The V and J genes are TRBV7-2 and TRBJ1-2, with unresolved D. The CDR3 is 12 residues long. The V gene's germline CDR1 is SGHTA and CDR2 FQGNSA. This chain's CDR3 is CASSLYTDTYTF. Incomplete CDR3 DNA: TGTGCCAGCAGCTTGTACACAGATACC.

As for this clone: The read terminates 3 residues before the CDR3 end, so the remaining end is supplied by the germline J gene. This chain joins TRBV30 and TRBJ1-2, with 7 bases matching TRBD1. This CDR3 contains 12 residues. The germline V gene encodes CDR1 GTSNPN and CDR2 SVGIG (reference sequence). The CDR3: CAWRLDRDTYTF. CDR3 DNA (partial): TGTGCCTGGAGACTTGACAGGGATACC.